This TCR beta chain emerged from a study of cytomegalovirus exposure and HLA in healthy donors. A multiplex PCR was run with 60 Vbeta primers and 13 Jbeta primers. TCRdb's table, derived via immunoSEQ multiplex PCR, lists solely in-frame clones and lacks some. The sample lists some 160,000 clones, around 88% occurring once. V was shortened by 0 bases and J by 1 base, with 6 bases between the two germline ends. Germline CDR1 GTSNPN, CDR2 SVGIG (reference sequence). The CDR3 runs to 13 residues. As concerns this clone: The sample has other DNA sequences that encode this CDR3 too.

V usage is TRBV30 and J usage is TRBJ1-1; possibly TRBD1 for D (5 bases). The receptor was derived from a woman aged 18-35 years in good health and CMV-seronegative. The sequenced sample consisted of PBMCs. The CDR3 coding sequence is TGTGCCTGGAGTGTGACAGCGAACACTGAAGCTTTCTTT. Translating it yields CAWSVTANTEAFF.